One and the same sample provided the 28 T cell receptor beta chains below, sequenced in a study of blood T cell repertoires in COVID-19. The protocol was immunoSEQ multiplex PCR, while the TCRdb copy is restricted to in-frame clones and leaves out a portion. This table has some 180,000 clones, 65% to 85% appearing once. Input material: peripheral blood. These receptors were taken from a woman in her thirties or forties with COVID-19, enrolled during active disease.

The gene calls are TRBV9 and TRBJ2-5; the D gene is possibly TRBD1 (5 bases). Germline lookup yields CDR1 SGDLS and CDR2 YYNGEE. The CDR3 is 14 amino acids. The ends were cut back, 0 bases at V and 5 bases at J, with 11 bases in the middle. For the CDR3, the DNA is TGTGCCAGCAGCGTAGTAGGGGCAGGGGAGACCCAGTACTTC. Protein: CASSVVGAGETQYF.

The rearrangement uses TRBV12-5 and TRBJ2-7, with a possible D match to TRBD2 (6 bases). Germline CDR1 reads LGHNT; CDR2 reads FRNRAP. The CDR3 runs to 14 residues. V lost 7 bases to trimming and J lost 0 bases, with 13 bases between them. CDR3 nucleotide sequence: TGTGCTAGTGCCCGGGACGGGAGCTCCTACGAGCAGTACTTC. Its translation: CASARDGSSYEQYF.

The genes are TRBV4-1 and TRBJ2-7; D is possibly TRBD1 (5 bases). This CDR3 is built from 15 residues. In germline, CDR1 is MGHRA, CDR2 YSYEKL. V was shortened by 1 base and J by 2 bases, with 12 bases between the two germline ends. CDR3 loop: CASSQGRQGPYEQYF. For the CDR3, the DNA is TGCGCCAGCAGCCAAGGTCGGCAGGGCCCCTACGAGCAGTACTTC.

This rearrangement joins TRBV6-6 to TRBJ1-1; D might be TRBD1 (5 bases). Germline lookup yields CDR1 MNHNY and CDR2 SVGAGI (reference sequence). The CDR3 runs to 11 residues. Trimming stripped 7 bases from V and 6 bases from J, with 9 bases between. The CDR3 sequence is CASTWGAEAFF. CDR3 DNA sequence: TGTGCCAGCACTTGGGGGGCTGAAGCTTTCTTT.

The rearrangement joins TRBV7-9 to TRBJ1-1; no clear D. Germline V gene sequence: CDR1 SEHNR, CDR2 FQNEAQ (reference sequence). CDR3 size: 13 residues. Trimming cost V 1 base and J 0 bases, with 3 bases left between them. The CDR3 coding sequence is TGTGCCAGCAGCTTAGTCGTGAACACTGAAGCTTTCTTT. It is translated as CASSLVVNTEAFF.

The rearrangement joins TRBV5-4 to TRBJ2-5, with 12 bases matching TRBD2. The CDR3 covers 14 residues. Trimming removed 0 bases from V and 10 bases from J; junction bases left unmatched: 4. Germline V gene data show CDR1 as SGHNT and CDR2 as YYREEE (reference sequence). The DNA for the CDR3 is TGTGCCAGCAGCTTGGCTAGCGGGGGGGAGGTCCAGTACTTC. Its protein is CASSLASGGEVQYF.

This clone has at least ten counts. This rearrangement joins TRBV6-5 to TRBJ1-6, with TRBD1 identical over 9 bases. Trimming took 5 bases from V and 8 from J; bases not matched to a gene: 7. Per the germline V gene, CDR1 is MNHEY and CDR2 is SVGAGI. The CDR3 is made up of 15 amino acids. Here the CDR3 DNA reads TGTGCCAGCAGTCCAAACCGGGACAGGGATTCACCCCTCCACTTT. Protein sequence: CASSPNRDRDSPLHF.

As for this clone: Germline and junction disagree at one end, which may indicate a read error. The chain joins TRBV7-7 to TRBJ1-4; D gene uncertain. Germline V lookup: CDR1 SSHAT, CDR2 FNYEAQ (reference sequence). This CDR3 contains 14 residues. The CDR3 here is CASSTGASGEKLFF. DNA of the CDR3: TGTGCTAGCAGCACGGGAGCTTCAGGTGAAAAACTGTTTTTT.

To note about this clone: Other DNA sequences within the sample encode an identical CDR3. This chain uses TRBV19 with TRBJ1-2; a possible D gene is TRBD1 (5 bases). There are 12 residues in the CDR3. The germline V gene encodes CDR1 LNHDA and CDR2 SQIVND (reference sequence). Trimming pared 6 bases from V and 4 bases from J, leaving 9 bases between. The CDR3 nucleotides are TGTGCCAGTAGCCTGGACATCTATGGCTACACCTTC. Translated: CASSLDIYGYTF.

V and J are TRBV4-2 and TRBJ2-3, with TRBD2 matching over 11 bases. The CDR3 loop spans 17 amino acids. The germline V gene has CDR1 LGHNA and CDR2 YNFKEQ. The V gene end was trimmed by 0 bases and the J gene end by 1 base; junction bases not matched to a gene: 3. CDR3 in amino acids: CASSQEATSGGTDTQYF. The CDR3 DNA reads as TGTGCCAGCAGCCAAGAAGCGACTAGCGGGGGCACAGATACGCAGTATTTT.

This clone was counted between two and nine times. CDR3 sequence: CAGRRDTEAFF. As DNA, the CDR3 is TGTGCCGGACGCAGGGACACTGAAGCTTTCTTT. This chain connects TRBV28 to TRBJ1-1, with D tentatively TRBD1 (5 bases). Trimming took off 11 bases at V and 3 bases at J, with 10 bases between the two ends. This CDR3 has 11 residues. Germline V CDR1 and CDR2: MDHEN, SYDVKM.

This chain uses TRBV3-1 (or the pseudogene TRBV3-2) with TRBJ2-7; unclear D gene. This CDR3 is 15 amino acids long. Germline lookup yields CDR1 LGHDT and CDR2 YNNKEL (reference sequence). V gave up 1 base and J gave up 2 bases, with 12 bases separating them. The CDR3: CASSQGATPTYEQYF. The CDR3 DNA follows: TGTGCCAGCAGCCAAGGGGCTACACCTACCTACGAGCAGTACTTC.

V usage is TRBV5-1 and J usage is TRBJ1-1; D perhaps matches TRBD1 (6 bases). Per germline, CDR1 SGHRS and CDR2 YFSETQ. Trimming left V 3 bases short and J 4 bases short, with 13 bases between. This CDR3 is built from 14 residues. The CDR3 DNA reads TGCGCCAGCAGCTATTACAGGGTCGCCACTGAAGCTTTCTTT. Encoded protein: CASSYYRVATEAFF. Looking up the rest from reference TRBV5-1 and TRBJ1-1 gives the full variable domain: KAGVTQTPRYLIKTRGQQVTLSCSPISGHRSVSWYQQTPGQGLQFLFEYFSETQRNKGNFPGRFSGRQFSNSRSEMNVSTLELGDSALYLCASSYYRVATEAFFGQGTRLTVV.

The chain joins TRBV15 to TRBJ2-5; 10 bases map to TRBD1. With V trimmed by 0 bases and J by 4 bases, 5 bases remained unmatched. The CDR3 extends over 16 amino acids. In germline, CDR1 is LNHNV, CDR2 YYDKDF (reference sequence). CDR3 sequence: CATSRDTGTGAETQYF. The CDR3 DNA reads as TGTGCCACCAGCAGAGATACAGGGACAGGGGCAGAGACCCAGTACTTC.

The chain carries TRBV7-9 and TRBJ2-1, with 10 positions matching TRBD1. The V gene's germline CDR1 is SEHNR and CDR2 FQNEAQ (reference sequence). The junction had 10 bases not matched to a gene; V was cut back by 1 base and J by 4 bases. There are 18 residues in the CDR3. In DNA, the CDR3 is TGTGCCAGCAGCTTAGGGGCCGGGACAGGGGAGGGGTACAATGAGCAGTTCTTC. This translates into CASSLGAGTGEGYNEQFF. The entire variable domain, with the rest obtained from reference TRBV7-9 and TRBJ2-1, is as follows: DTGVSQNPRHKITKRGQNVTFRCDPISEHNRLYWYRQTLGQGPEFLTYFQNEAQLEKSRLLSDRFSAERPKGSFSTLEIQRTEQGDSAMYLCASSLGAGTGEGYNEQFFGPGTRLTVL.

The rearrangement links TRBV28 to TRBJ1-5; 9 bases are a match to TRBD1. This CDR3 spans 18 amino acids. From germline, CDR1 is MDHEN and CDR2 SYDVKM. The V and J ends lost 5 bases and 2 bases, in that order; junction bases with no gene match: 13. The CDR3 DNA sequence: TGTGCCAGCAGTCCGGGACAGGGAAATTCCAGGGGCAATCAGCCCCAGCATTTT. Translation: CASSPGQGNSRGNQPQHF.

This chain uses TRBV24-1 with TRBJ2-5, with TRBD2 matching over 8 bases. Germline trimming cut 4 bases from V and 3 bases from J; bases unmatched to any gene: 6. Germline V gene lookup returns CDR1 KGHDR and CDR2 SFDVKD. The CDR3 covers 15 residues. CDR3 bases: TGTGCCACCAGTGACCCGGGGGGGACTAAAGAGACCCAGTACTTC. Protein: CATSDPGGTKETQYF.

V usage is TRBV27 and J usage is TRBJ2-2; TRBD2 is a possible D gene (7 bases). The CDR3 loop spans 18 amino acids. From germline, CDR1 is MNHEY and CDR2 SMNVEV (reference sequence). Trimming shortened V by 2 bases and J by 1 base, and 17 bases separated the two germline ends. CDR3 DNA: TGTGCCAGCAGTTTAAAAGGTTGGGGGGGCCAGAACACCGGGGAGCTGTTTTTT. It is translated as CASSLKGWGGQNTGELFF.

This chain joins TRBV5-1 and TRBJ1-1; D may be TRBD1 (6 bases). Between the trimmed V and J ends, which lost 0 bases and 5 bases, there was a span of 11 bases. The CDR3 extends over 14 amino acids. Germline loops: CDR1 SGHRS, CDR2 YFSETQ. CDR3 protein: CASSLDGGRTEAFF. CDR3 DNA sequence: TGCGCCAGCAGCTTGGACGGGGGGCGAACTGAAGCTTTCTTT.

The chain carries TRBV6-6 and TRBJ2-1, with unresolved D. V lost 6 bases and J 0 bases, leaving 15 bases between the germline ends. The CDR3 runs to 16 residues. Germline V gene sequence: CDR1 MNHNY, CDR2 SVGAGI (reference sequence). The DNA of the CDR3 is TGTGCCAGCAGACAAAAATCCCTCAGCTCCTACAATGAGCAGTTCTTC. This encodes CASRQKSLSSYNEQFF.

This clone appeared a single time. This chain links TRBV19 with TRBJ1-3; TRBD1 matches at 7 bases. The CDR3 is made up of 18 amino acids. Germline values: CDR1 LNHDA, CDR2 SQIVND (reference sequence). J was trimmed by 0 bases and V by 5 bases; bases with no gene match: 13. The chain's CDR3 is CASSPGTAKLLSGNTIYF. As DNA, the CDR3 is TGTGCCAGTAGTCCCGGGACAGCGAAGCTTCTCTCTGGAAACACCATATATTTT.

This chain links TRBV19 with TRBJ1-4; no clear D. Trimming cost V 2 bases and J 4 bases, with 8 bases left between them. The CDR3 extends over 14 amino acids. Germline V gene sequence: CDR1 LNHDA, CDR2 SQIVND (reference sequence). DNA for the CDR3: TGTGCCAGTAGTATAAGAAGCGTTAATGAAAAACTGTTTTTT. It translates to CASSIRSVNEKLFF.

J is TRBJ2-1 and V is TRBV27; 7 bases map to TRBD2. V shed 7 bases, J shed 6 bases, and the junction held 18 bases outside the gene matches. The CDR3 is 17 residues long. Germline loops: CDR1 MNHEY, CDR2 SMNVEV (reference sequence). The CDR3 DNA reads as TGTGCCAGCACGCGACACTTGAGCGGGAAGCCGGGCAATGAGCAGTTCTTC. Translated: CASTRHLSGKPGNEQFF.

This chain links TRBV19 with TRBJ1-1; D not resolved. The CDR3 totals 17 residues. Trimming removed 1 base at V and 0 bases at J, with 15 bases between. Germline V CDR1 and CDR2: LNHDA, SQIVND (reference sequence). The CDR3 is CASSIARGSIMNTEAFF. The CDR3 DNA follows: TGTGCCAGTAGTATAGCCCGCGGCAGCATAATGAACACTGAAGCTTTCTTT. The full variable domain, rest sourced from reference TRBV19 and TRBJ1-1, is DGGITQSPKYLFRKEGQNVTLSCEQNLNHDAMYWYRQDPGQGLRLIYYSQIVNDFQKGDIAEGYSVSREKKESFPLTVTSAQKNPTAFYLCASSIARGSIMNTEAFFGQGTRLTVV.

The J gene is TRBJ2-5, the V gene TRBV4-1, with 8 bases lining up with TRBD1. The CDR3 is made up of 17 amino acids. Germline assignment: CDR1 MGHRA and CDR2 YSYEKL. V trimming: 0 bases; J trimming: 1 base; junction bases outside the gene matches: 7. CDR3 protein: CASSQDGTGFIQETQYF. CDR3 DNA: TGCGCCAGCAGCCAAGATGGGACAGGCTTTATCCAAGAGACCCAGTACTTC.

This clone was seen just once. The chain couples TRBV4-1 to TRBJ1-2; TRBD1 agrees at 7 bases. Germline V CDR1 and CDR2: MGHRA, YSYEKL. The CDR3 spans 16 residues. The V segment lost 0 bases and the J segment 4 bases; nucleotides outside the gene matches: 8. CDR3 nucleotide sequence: TGCGCCAGCAGCCAAGAAGGGGGCGAATTAGGCTATGGCTACACCTTC. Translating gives CASSQEGGELGYGYTF.

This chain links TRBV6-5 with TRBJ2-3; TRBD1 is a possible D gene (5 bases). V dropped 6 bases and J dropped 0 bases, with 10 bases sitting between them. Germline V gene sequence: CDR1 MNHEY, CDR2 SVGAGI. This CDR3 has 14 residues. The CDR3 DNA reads TGTGCCAGCAGCCAGGGTCTGAGCACAGATACGCAGTATTTT. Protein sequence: CASSQGLSTDTQYF.

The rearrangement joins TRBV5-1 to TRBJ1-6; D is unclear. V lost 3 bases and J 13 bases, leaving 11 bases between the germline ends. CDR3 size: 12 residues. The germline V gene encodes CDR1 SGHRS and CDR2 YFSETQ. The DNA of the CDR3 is TGCGCCAGCAGCTCGTCAGGTTCCCCCCTCCACTTT. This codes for CASSSSGSPLHF. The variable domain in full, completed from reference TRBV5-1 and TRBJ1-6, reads KAGVTQTPRYLIKTRGQQVTLSCSPISGHRSVSWYQQTPGQGLQFLFEYFSETQRNKGNFPGRFSGRQFSNSRSEMNVSTLELGDSALYLCASSSSGSPLHFGNGTRLTVT.